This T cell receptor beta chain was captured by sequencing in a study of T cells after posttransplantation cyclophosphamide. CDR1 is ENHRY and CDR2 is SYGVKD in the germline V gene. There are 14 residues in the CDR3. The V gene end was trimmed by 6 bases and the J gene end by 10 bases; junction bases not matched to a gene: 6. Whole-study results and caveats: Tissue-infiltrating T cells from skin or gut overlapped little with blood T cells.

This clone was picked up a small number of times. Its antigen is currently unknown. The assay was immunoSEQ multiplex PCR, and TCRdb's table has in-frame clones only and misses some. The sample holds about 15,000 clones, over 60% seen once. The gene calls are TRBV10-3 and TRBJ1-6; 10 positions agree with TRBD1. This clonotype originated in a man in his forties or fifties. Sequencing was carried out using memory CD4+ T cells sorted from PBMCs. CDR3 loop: CAISPGQGYSPLHF. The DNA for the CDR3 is TGTGCCATCAGCCCGGGACAGGGGTACTCACCCCTCCACTTT.